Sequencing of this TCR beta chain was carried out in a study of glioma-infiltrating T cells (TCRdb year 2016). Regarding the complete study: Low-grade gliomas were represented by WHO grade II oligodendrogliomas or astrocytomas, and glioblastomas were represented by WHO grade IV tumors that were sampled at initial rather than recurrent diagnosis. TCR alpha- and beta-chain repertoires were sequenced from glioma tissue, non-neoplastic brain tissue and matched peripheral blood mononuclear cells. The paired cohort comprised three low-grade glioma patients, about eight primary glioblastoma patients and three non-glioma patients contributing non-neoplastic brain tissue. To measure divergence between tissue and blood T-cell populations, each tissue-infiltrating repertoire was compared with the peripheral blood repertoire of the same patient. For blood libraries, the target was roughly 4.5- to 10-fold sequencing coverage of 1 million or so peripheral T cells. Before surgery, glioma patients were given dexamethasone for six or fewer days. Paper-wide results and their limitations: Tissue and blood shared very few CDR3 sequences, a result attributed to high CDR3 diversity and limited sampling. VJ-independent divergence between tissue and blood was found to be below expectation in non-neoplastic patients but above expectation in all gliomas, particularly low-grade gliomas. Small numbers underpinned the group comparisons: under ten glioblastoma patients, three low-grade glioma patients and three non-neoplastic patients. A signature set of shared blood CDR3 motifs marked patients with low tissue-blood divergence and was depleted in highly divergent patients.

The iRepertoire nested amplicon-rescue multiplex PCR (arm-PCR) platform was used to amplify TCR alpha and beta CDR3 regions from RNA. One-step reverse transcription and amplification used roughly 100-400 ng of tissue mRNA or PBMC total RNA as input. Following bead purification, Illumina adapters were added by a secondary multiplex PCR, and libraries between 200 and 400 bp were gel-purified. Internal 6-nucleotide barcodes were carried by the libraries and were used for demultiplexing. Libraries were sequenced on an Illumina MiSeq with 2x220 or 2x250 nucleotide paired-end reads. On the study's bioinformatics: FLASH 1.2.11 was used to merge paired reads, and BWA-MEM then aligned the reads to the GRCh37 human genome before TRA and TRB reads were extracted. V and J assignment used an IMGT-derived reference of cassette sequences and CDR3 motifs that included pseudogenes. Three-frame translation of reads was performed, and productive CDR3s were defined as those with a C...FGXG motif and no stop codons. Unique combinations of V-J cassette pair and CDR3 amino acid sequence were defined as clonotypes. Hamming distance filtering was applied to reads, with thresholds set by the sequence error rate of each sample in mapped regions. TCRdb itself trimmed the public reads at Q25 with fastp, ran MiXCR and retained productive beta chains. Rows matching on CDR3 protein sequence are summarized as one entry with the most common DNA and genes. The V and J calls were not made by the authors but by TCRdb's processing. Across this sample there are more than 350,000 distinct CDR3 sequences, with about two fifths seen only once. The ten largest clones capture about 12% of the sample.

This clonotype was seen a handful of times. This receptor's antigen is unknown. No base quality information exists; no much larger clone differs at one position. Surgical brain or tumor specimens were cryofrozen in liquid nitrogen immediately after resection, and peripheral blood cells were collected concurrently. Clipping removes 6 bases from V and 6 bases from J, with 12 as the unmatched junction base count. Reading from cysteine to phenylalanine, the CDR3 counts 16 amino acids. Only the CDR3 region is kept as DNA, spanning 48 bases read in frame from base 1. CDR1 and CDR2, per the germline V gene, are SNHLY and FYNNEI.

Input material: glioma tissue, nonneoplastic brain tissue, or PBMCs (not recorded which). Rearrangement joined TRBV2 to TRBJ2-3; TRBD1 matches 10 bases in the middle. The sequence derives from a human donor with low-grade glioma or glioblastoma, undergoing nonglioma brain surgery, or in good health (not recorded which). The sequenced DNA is TGTGCCAGCAGGATCCGGGACAGGGGCTGGGGGGATACGCAGTATTTT. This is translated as CASRIRDRGWGDTQYF.